This T cell receptor beta chain was sequenced for a study of Ad26.COV2.S vaccination and SARS-CoV-2 variants. Overall study context: Of the COV1001 trial arms, the Ad26.COV2.S arm included the donor. Donor got 5x10^10 or 1x10^11 viral particles of Ad26.COV2.S. Study findings and constraints: Compared with placebo recipients, vaccine recipients had higher spike-specific TCR breadth.

Notes on this clone: Its specificity is not known.

Profiling relied on immunoSEQ multiplex PCR, and the TCRdb table lists in-frame clones only, not all of them. The table includes about 680,000 clones, 89% detected once. Treatment: about 20 received Ad26.COV2.S at low or high dose, single or two shots; several received placebo; per-sample allocation not given. Day 63 following the first vaccine or placebo injection was when the samples were taken. An adult donor aged 18-55 years was enrolled in Boston. The CDR3 is 13 amino acids. The V and J ends lost 4 bases and 7 bases respectively, with 10 bases between them. Per the germline V gene, CDR1 is MRHNA and CDR2 is SNTAGT.

Sequencing used peripheral blood, obtained in a trial of Ad26.COV2.S vaccine versus placebo. This TCR was recovered from a person aged 18-60 years who received the Ad26.COV2.S COVID-19 vaccine or a placebo. The chain is built from TRBV6-4 and TRBJ1-4, with D possibly TRBD1 on 5 matching bases. The CDR3 sequence: CASSVERGEKLFF. The DNA for the CDR3 is TGTGCCAGCAGTGTTGAAAGGGGTGAAAAACTGTTTTTT.